Listed below are T cell receptor beta chains from one sample, sequenced in a study of blood T cell repertoires in COVID-19. Assay used: immunoSEQ multiplex PCR; TCRdb lists only in-frame clones, some missing. The sample contains about 300,000 clones, 70% to 90% of which appear only once. Input material: PBMCs or T cells enriched from blood (not recorded which). These receptors originate from a woman under 40 who had recovered from COVID-19. CDR3s include the opening cysteine and the closing phenylalanine or tryptophan. The D gene is left open where the match is weak. Some rows mark clone size as missing; the rest say once, few, many or name a class of expanded clone.

>TRBJ2-7|TRBD2|TRBV18|.
TGTGCCAGCTCACCCCCCGGGAGGGGAAGATACGAGCAGTACTTC
CASSPPGRGRYEQYF
>TRBJ1-2|.|TRBV5-1|.
TGCGCCAGCAGCGCGCTACAGGGTACCTATGGCTACACCTTC
CASSALQGTYGYTF
>TRBJ1-4|TRBD1|TRBV5-4|.
TGTGCCAGCAGCCCGGGACAGACTTTTAATGAAAAACTGTTTTTT
CASSPGQTFNEKLFF
>TRBJ2-7|TRBD1|TRBV29-1|.
TGCAGCGTTGTTTGGGGTGGACAGGGGGCTTACGAGCAGTACTTC
CSVVWGGQGAYEQYF
>TRBJ1-1|TRBD1|TRBV11-2|.
TGTGCCAGCAGCTTAGAAGGGACAGGGGTTCGAGCTTTCTTT
CASSLEGTGVRAFF
>TRBJ1-3|.|TRBV5-5|.
TGTGCCAGCAGCTTGAGCTCCCTCGGGGACACCATATATTTT
CASSLSSLGDTIYF
>TRBJ1-5|.|TRBV2|.
TGTGCCAGCCTGGGGGGGTTGGGCCAGCCCCAGCATTTT
CASLGGLGQPQHF
>TRBJ2-2|TRBD1|TRBV29-1|.
TGCAGCGTGGGGACAGGGAACACCGGGGAGCTGTTTTTT
CSVGTGNTGELFF
>TRBJ2-3|.|TRBV25-1|.
TGTGCCAGCAGTGAATACAGGGTTGGCGATACGCAGTATTTT
CASSEYRVGDTQYF
>TRBJ2-3|TRBD1|TRBV6-5|.
TGTGCCAGCAGTTTGGGACAGTACACAGATACGCAGTATTTT
CASSLGQYTDTQYF
>TRBJ2-2|.|TRBV2|.
TGTGCCAGCAGCCCGGGGAGCGGGGAGCTGTTTTTT
CASSPGSGELFF
>TRBJ1-5|.|TRBV5-5|once
TGTGCCAGCAGCCCCAGTGCAAATCAGCCCCAGCATTTT
CASSPSANQPQHF
>TRBJ2-7|.|TRBV10-3|few
TGTGCCATCAGTCCGGGGAGCTCCTACGAGCAGTACTTC
CAISPGSSYEQYF
>TRBJ2-2|TRBD1|TRBV7-3|.
TGTGCCAGCAGCTCCAACGGGACAGGGGCATTAGCGAACACCGGGGAGCTGTTTTTT
CASSSNGTGALANTGELFF
>TRBJ1-6|.|TRBV7-3|.
TGTGCCAGCAGTAAAAACCCAGGGGCGAGTTCACCCCTCCACTTT
CASSKNPGASSPLHF
>TRBJ1-2|TRBD1|TRBV6-6|.
TGTGCCAGCAGTTCTGGTCCAGGGGGCGCCTATGGCTACACCTTC
CASSSGPGGAYGYTF
>TRBJ1-4|.|TRBV5-1|.
TGCGCCAGCAGCTTACAGTCAACTAATGAAAAACTGTTTTTT
CASSLQSTNEKLFF
>TRBJ1-1|.|TRBV20-1|.
TGCAGTGCTAGTGTAGGGAGCACTGAAGCTTTCTTT
CSASVGSTEAFF
>TRBJ2-2|TRBD1|TRBV29-1|.
TGCAGCGTCGCGACAGGGCAGGCCAACACCGGGGAGCTGTTTTTT
CSVATGQANTGELFF
>TRBJ1-2|TRBD1|TRBV7-2|.
TGTGCCAGCAGCTCCCGGGTGGGACAGGGTCATGGCTACACCTTC
CASSSRVGQGHGYTF
>TRBJ2-3|TRBD1|TRBV6-5|.
TGTGCCAGCAACGGGGACAGGGCTCGCACAGATACGCAGTATTTT
CASNGDRARTDTQYF
>TRBJ2-2|TRBD1|TRBV29-1|.
TGCAGCGTTGAAGGGGGGACAGGAGGGAGGGAGCTGTTTTTT
CSVEGGTGGRELFF
>TRBJ2-1|.|TRBV5-4|.
TGTGCCAGCAGCTTGGACAGCTACAATGAGCAGTTCTTC
CASSLDSYNEQFF
>TRBJ1-3|.|TRBV30|.
TGTGCCTGGAGTGTAGTGGGGGCGTCTGGAAACACCATATATTTT
CAWSVVGASGNTIYF
>TRBJ1-6|TRBD1|TRBV7-2|.
TGTGCCAGCAGCTTTCAGACAGGGCAGAGACCCCTCCACTTT
CASSFQTGQRPLHF
>TRBJ2-1|.|TRBV27|.
TGTGCCAGCAGGCGGTACAATGAGCAGTTCTTC
CASRRYNEQFF
>TRBJ2-5|.|TRBV10-1|.
TGCGCCAGCAGTGAGTCGTATTTCGAGACCCAGTACTTC
CASSESYFETQYF
>TRBJ1-1|.|TRBV6-5|once
TGTGCCAGCATCGGGGTTGGGCGAGCTTTCTTT
CASIGVGRAFF
>TRBJ1-4|.|TRBV11-2|.
TGTGCCAGCAGCCAATTAACAGGTAGTGAAAAACTGTTTTTT
CASSQLTGSEKLFF